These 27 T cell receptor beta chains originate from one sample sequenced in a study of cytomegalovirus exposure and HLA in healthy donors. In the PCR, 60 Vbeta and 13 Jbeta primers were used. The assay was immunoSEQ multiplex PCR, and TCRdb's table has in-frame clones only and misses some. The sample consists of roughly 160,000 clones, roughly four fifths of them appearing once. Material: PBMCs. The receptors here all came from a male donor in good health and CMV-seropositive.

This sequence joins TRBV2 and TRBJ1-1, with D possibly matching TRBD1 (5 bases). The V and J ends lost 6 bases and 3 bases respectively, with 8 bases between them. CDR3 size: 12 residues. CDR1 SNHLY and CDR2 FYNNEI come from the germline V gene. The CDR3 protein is CASRGLDTEAFF. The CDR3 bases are TGTGCCAGCAGGGGGCTTGACACTGAAGCTTTCTTT.

The CDR3 DNA follows: TGTGCCAGCAGCCTCAGGGTTCCAGCCTATAATTCACCCCTCCACTTT. Translated, it gives CASSLRVPAYNSPLHF. The rearrangement joins TRBV5-6 to TRBJ1-6; tentative D call: TRBD1 (5 bases). Germline V CDR1 and CDR2: SGHDT, YYEEEE. The CDR3 is 16 amino acids. V dropped 4 bases and J dropped 2 bases, with 13 bases sitting between them.

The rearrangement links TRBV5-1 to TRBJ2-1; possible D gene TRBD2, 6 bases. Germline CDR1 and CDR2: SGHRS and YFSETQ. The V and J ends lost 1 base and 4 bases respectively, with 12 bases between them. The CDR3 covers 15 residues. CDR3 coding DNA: TGCGCCAGCAGCTTGAGCCTAGCGCCGTACAATGAGCAGTTCTTC. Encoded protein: CASSLSLAPYNEQFF. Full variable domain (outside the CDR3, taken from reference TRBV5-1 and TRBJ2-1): KAGVTQTPRYLIKTRGQQVTLSCSPISGHRSVSWYQQTPGQGLQFLFEYFSETQRNKGNFPGRFSGRQFSNSRSEMNVSTLELGDSALYLCASSLSLAPYNEQFFGPGTRLTVL.

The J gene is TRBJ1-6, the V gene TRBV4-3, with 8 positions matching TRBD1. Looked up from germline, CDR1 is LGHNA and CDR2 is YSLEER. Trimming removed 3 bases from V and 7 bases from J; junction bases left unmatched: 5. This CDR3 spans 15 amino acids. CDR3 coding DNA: TGCGCCAGCAGCCAGGTAACAGGGGGGAATTCACCCCTCCACTTT. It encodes CASSQVTGGNSPLHF.

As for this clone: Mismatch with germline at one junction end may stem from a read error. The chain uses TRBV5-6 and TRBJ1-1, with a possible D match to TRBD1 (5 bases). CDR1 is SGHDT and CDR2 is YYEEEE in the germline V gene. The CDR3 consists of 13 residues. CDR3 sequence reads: CASSLRGNTEAFF. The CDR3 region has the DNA TGTGCCAGCAGTCTGCGGGGGAACACTGAGGCTTTCTTT. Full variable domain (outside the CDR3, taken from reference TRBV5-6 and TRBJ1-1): DAGVTQSPTHLIKTRGQQVTLRCSPKSGHDTVSWYQQALGQGPQFIFQYYEEEERQRGNFPDRFSGHQFPNYSSELNVNALLLGDSALYLCASSLRGNTEAFFGQGTRLTVV.

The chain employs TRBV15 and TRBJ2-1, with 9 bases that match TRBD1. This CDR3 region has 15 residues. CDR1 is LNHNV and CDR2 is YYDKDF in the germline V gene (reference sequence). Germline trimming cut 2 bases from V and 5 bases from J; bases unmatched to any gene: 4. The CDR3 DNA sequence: TGTGCCACCAGCAGATCAGGGGACAGGGACAATGAGCAGTTCTTC. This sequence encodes CATSRSGDRDNEQFF. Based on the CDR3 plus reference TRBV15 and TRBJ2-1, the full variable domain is DAMVIQNPRYQVTQFGKPVTLSCSQTLNHNVMYWYQQKSSQAPKLLFHYYDKDFNNEADTPDNFQSRRPNTSFCFLDIRSPGLGDTAMYLCATSRSGDRDNEQFFGPGTRLTVL.

CDR3 in amino acids: CAWSVRGTGLQPNYGYTF. In nucleotides, the CDR3 is TGTGCCTGGAGTGTACGGGGGACAGGGTTGCAGCCTAACTATGGCTACACCTTC. This rearrangement joins TRBV30 to TRBJ1-2, with 9 nucleotides matching TRBD1. J lost 0 bases, V lost 0 bases, and 11 bases had no gene match. Looked up from germline, CDR1 is GTSNPN and CDR2 is SVGIG (reference sequence). CDR3 length: 18 residues.

CDR3 in amino acids: CASTRRGSAAYNEQFF. In DNA form, the CDR3 reads TGTGCCAGTACCCGGAGAGGAAGCGCAGCATACAATGAGCAGTTCTTC. The chain uses TRBV19 and TRBJ2-1; D unclear. The germline gives CDR1 LNHDA, CDR2 SQIVND (reference sequence). The CDR3 runs 16 residues. V gave up 7 bases and J gave up 4 bases, with 20 bases separating them.

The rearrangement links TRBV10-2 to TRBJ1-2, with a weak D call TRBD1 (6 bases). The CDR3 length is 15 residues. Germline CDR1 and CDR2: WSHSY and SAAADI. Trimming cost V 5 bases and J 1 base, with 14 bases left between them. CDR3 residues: CASSLGGGSNYGYTF. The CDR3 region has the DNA TGCGCCAGCAGTCTGGGAGGGGGGAGTAACTATGGCTACACCTTC.

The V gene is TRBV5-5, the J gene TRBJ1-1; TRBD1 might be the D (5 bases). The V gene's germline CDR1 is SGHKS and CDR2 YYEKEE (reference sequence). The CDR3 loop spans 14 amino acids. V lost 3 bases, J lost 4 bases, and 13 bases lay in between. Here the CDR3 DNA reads TGTGCCAGCAGCTGGATTGACAGCAGCACTGAAGCTTTCTTT. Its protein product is CASSWIDSSTEAFF.

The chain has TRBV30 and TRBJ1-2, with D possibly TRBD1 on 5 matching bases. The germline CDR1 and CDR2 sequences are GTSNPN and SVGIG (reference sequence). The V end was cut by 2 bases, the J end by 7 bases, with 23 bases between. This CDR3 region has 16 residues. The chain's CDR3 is CAWSYSPGPPGGGYTF. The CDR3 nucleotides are TGTGCCTGGAGTTATTCGCCGGGACCTCCCGGGGGTGGCTACACCTTC.

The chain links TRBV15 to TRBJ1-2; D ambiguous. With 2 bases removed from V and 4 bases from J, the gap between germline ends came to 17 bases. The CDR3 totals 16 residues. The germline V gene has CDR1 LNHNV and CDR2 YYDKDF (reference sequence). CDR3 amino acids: CATSRPEEVQLYGYTF. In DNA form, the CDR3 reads TGTGCCACCAGCAGACCTGAGGAGGTACAGCTCTATGGCTACACCTTC.

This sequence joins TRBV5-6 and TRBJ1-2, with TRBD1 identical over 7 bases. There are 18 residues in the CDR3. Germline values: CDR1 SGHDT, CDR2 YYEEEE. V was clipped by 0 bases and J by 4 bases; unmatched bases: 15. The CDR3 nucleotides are TGTGCCAGCAGCTTGGGGGGGACAGCGCGCTCGTCGGGCTATGGCTACACCTTC. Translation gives CASSLGGTARSSGYGYTF.

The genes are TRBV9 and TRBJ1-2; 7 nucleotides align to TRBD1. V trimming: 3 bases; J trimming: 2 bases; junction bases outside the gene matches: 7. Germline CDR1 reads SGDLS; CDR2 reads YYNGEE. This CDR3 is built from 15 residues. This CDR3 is CASSAPTGPNYGYTF. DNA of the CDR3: TGTGCCAGCAGCGCCCCGACAGGGCCCAACTATGGCTACACCTTC.

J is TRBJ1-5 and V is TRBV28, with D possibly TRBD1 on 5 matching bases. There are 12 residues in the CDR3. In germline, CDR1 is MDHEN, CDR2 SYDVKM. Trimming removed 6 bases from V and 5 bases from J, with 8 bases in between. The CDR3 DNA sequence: TGTGCCAGCAGGCTACAGGATCAGCCCCAGCATTTT. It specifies CASRLQDQPQHF.

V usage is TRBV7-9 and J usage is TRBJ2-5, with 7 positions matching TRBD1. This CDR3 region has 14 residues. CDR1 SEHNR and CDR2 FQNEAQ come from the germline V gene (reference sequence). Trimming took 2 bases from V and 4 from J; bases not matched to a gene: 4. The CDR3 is CASSLFPGGETQYF. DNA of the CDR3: TGTGCCAGCAGCTTATTTCCAGGGGGAGAGACCCAGTACTTC.

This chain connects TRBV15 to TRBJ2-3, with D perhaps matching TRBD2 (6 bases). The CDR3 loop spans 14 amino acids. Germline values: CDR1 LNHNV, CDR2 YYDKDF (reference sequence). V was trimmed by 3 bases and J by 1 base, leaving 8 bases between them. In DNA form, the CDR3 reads TGTGCCACCAGCAGGGGGGAGGGCACAGATACGCAGTATTTT. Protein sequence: CATSRGEGTDTQYF.

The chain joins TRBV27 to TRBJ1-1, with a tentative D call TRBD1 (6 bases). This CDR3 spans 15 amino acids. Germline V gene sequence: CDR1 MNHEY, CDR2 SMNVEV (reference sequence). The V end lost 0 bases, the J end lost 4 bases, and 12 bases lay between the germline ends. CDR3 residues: CASSLSRGGGTEAFF. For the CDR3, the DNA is TGTGCCAGCAGTTTATCGAGAGGGGGTGGCACTGAAGCTTTCTTT.

CDR3 in DNA: TGTGCCAGCTCACCGGGGGCGGAGCAGTTCTTC. It is translated as CASSPGAEQFF. The gene calls are TRBV18 and TRBJ2-1; possible D gene TRBD1, 6 bases. The germline V and J ends were trimmed by 3 bases and 10 bases, with 7 bases remaining between them. CDR3 size: 11 residues. Germline loops: CDR1 KGHSH, CDR2 LQKENI.

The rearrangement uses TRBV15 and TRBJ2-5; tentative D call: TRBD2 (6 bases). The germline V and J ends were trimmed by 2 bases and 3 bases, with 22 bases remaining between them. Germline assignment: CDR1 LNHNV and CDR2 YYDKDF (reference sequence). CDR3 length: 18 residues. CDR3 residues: CATSRSLAGRGPKETQYF. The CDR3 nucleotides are TGTGCCACCAGCAGAAGTTTGGCGGGGAGAGGCCCCAAAGAGACCCAGTACTTC.

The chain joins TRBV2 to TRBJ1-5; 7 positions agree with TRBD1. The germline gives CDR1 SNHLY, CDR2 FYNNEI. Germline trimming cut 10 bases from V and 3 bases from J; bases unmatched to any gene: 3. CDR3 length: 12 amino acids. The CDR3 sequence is CATGQVNQPQHF. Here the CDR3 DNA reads TGTGCCACAGGACAGGTCAATCAGCCCCAGCATTTT.

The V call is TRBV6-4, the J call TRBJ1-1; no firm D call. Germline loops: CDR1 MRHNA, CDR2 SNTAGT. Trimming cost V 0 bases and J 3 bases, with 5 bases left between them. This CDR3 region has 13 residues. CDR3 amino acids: CASSDSRYTEAFF. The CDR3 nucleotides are TGTGCCAGCAGTGACTCCAGATACACTGAAGCTTTCTTT.

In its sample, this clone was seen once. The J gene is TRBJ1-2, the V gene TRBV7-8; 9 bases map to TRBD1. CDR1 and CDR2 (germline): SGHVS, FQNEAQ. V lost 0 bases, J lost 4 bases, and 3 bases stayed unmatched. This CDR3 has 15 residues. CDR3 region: CASSLADRGSYGYTF. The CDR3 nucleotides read TGTGCCAGCAGCTTAGCGGACAGGGGCTCCTATGGCTACACCTTC.

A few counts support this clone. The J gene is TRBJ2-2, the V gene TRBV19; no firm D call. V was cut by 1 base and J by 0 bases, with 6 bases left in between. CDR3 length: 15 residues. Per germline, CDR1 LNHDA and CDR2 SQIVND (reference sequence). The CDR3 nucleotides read TGTGCCAGTAGTATAGGCACAACGAACACCGGGGAGCTGTTTTTT. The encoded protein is CASSIGTTNTGELFF.

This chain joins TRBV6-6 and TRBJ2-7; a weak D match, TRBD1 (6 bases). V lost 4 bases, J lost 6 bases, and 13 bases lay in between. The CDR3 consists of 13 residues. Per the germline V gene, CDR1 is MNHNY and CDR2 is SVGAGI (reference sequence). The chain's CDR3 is CASSLTGLAEQYF. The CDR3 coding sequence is TGTGCCAGCAGTTTGACAGGTCTTGCCGAGCAGTACTTC.

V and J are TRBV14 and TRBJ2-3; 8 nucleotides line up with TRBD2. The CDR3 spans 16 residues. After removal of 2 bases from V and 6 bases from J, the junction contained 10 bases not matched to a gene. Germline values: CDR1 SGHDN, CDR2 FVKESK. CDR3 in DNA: TGTGCCAGCAGCCAATGGGCGGGAGGCGGACCCGATACGCAGTATTTT. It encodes CASSQWAGGGPDTQYF.

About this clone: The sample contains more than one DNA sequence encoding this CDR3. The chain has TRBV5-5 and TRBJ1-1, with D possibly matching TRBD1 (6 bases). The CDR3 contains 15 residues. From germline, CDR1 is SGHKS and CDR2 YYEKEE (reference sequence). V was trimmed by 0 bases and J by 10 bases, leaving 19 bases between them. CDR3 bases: TGTGCCAGCAGCTTGGGGGGGCAGGGCGGCCCTGGAGCTTTCTTT. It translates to CASSLGGQGGPGAFF.